One and the same sample provided the 14 T cell receptor beta chains below, sequenced in a study of regulatory T cells in long-lasting Graves disease. As to time point: newly diagnosed GD, antithyroid drugs for less than 3 months. PBMC-extracted RNA yielded the TCR library. To make TCR beta libraries, researchers used iRepertoire HTBI primers and Arm-PCR of CDR3 regions. TCRdb passed the multiplex PCR reads through MiXCR, listing each CDR3 protein once. The sample holds about 440,000 distinct CDR3 sequences, about 15% seen once. In addition, the sample was reused for a study of T cells in Graves' hyperthyroidism and ophthalmopathy.

Sequenced here: peripheral blood mononuclear cells (PBMCs), sampled at new diagnosis, from a patient treated with antithyroid drugs. These receptors all come from a woman aged 18-35 years with Graves disease.

This clonotype was detected a few times. CDR3 DNA: TGCGCCAGCAGCTTGGGAGACAGTAGCTCCTACGAGCAGTACTTC. Translating it yields CASSLGDSSSYEQYF. The gene calls are TRBV5-1 and TRBJ2-7; a possible D gene is TRBD1 (5 bases). The germline V gene has CDR1 SGHRS and CDR2 YFSETQ. The CDR3 is 15 amino acids. Deletions cut 0 bases from V and 0 bases from J, with 10 bases between.

This clonotype was counted many times. V and J are TRBV20-1 and TRBJ2-1; D is perhaps TRBD2 (5 bases). This CDR3 has 15 residues. V shed 6 bases and J shed 5 bases, with 20 bases lying between them. Germline V gene lookup returns CDR1 DFQATT and CDR2 SNEGSKA (reference sequence). The CDR3 nucleotides are TGCAGTGCGTACTCCAGCGGCCGAACCAACAATGAGCAGTTCTTC. Encoded protein: CSAYSSGRTNNEQFF.

There are a few counts of this clonotype. The chain recombines TRBV5-1 with TRBJ2-2; D is unclear. V lost 4 bases and J lost 0, with 13 bases in between. Germline CDR1 is SGHRS and CDR2 is YFSETQ. The CDR3 totals 16 residues. For the CDR3, the DNA is TGCGCCAGCAGCATCTTAGCCCTACCGAACACCGGGGAGCTGTTTTTT. Protein: CASSILALPNTGELFF. Complete variable domain (other parts from reference TRBV5-1 and TRBJ2-2): KAGVTQTPRYLIKTRGQQVTLSCSPISGHRSVSWYQQTPGQGLQFLFEYFSETQRNKGNFPGRFSGRQFSNSRSEMNVSTLELGDSALYLCASSILALPNTGELFFGEGSRLTVL.

This clonotype has a handful of counts. This sequence joins TRBV27 and TRBJ1-1, with D unclear. V shed 2 bases and J shed 4 bases, with 8 bases lying between them. The length of the CDR3 is 13 residues. Looked up from germline, CDR1 is MNHEY and CDR2 is SMNVEV (reference sequence). DNA for the CDR3: TGTGCCAGCAGTTTAACCGCCCCCACTGAAGCTTTCTTT. Residues: CASSLTAPTEAFF.

The table lists this clonotype with a few counts. The CDR3 loop is CASSSPGQGVFF. The DNA for the CDR3 is TGTGCCAGCAGCTCGCCGGGACAGGGTGTCTTCTTC. V gene TRBV7-9 combines with J gene TRBJ2-1; 9 nucleotides line up with TRBD1. V trimming: 4 bases; J trimming: 16 bases; junction bases outside the gene matches: 8. The CDR3 has 12 amino acids. Germline V CDR1 and CDR2: SEHNR, FQNEAQ (reference sequence).

This clonotype showed up many times. The chain links TRBV20-1 to TRBJ2-1; 11 bases agree with TRBD2. This CDR3 contains 13 residues. Losses at the gene ends were 2 bases for V and 7 bases for J; bases not matched to a gene: 1. Germline lookup yields CDR1 DFQATT and CDR2 SNEGSKA (reference sequence). The CDR3 here is CSARPSGRNEQFF. The CDR3 bases are TGCAGTGCTAGACCTAGCGGGAGGAATGAGCAGTTCTTC.

This clonotype was seen ten or more times. The rearrangement joins TRBV12-3 or TRBV12-4 to TRBJ1-2; no firm D call. The V end lost 4 bases, the J end lost 4 bases, and 16 bases lay between the germline ends. The CDR3 spans 15 residues. The CDR3 DNA follows: TGTGCCAGCAGTTACACCCGGATGAACGGCTATGGCTACACCTTC. It codes for CASSYTRMNGYGYTF.

The CDR3 sequence: CASSLSRAENEAFF. The CDR3 DNA is TGTGCCAGCAGCTTATCCAGGGCGGAGAATGAAGCTTTCTTT. The rearrangement links TRBV7-3 to TRBJ1-1; the D gene is possibly TRBD1 (5 bases). Germline V lookup: CDR1 SGHTA, CDR2 FQGTGA. Trimming cost V 2 bases and J 7 bases, with 14 bases left between them. This CDR3 is 14 amino acids long.

This clonotype was recorded at least ten times. At one of its ends the junction is not consistent with the germline gene, which may arise from a read error. Here the CDR3 DNA reads TGCGCCAGCACCTTGGGGGGGACAAAGAGGTACGAGCAGTACTTC. As protein: CASTLGGTKRYEQYF. The chain recombines TRBV5-1 with TRBJ2-7; a possible D gene is TRBD2 (7 bases). CDR3 length: 15 residues. The germline CDR1 and CDR2 sequences are SGHRS and YFSETQ.

This clonotype was counted a few times. The chain links TRBV28 to TRBJ2-5; D might be TRBD1 or TRBD2, each matching 5 bases. The DNA end lines up better with TRBJ2-1; the J call may be wrong. CDR3 length: 15 amino acids. CDR1 and CDR2 from the germline V gene are MDHEN and SYDVKM. The CDR3 region has the DNA TGTGCCAGCAGTTACGGGGCCACGGGTTACAATGAGCAGTTCTTC. It encodes CASSYGATGYNEQFF.

Of note for this clonotype: An end of the junction differs from the germline gene, which may be a read error. The V and J genes are TRBV7-3 and TRBJ2-1, with 8 bases identical to TRBD2. Per germline, CDR1 SGHTA and CDR2 FQGTGA. CDR3 length: 15 amino acids. CDR3 DNA: TGTGCCAGCAGCCTAACGGGACTAGTTAACAATGAGCAGTTCTTC. Its translation is CASSLTGLVNNEQFF.

In regard to this clonotype: At one end the junction does not follow the germline gene, possibly because of a read error. V usage is TRBV28 and J usage is TRBJ1-2; D is ambiguous. The CDR3 sequence is 12 residues long. From germline, CDR1 is MDHEN and CDR2 SYDVKM. CDR3: CASSLVLYGYIF. The CDR3 DNA is TGTGCCAGCAGTTTAGTTCTGTACGGCTACATCTTC.

This clonotype was seen a handful of times. This may be a read error, as it is one base from a much larger clone. The V call is TRBV6-9, the J call TRBJ2-1; possibly TRBD1 for D (5 bases). Germline V gene sequence: CDR1 MNHGY, CDR2 SVAAGI. V was pared by 4 bases and J by 3 bases, with 7 bases between. The length of the CDR3 is 13 residues. The chain's CDR3 is CASSLQDYNEQFF. The CDR3 DNA follows: TGTGCCAGCAGTTTACAGGACTACAATGAGCAGTTCTTC.

This clonotype was observed a few times. The chain carries TRBV16 and TRBJ2-4, with D uncertain. CDR1 is KGHSY and CDR2 is FQNENV in the germline V gene. The germline V and J ends were trimmed by 0 bases and 0 bases, with 6 bases remaining between them. The CDR3 extends over 15 amino acids. The CDR3 bases are TGTGCCAGCAGCCAATCTGTAAAAGCCAAAAACATTCAGTACTTC. This sequence encodes CASSQSVKAKNIQYF.